The entry below describes one T cell receptor beta chain. Its target is not known. Produced via immunoSEQ multiplex PCR; TCRdb's table is partial and in-frame only. The sample has roughly 150,000 clones; approximately 93% are singletons. The CDR3 totals 15 residues. Trimming pared 4 bases from V and 9 bases from J, leaving 17 bases between. Per germline, CDR1 SGHRS and CDR2 YFSETQ. This sample stems from a study of T cell responses to AZD1222 COVID-19 vaccine. The study, taken as a whole, reports: Two AZD1222 administrations were followed by greater Spike-specific TCR breadth and depth.

The receptor was derived from an adult who received the AZD1222 COVID-19 vaccine. Source: peripheral blood, taken 28 days after the second AZD1222 dose. The chain has TRBV5-1 and TRBJ1-6; D possibly corresponds to TRBD1 (6 bases). DNA for the CDR3: TGCGCCAGCAGCCTTGGTGCGGACAGCTCTTCACCCCTCCACTTT. It yields the protein CASSLGADSSSPLHF.